Given below is one T cell receptor (beta chain) in context. The target antigen is unknown. This CDR3 has 16 residues. Germline V CDR1 and CDR2: DFQATT, SNEGSKA (reference sequence). After removal of 5 bases from V and 8 bases from J, the junction contained 19 bases not matched to a gene. These data belong to a study of identical twins. Whole-study findings and limits: Clonotypes of the beta chain that were abundant in cord blood carried fewer insertions (memory repertoires showed none).

TCRdb itself ran the 5' RACE reads through MiXCR, one entry per CDR3 protein. The data show under 350,000 distinct CDR3 sequences, more than 8% seen once. The same sample was also studied in work on yellow fever vaccine responses in identical twins.

Sequencing used CD8+ T cells sorted from blood. The receptor's source is a woman between 18 and 29 years old in good health. V is TRBV20-1 and J is TRBJ1-2; 8 nucleotides align to TRBD1. CDR3 region: CSAHHGLTSRGQGYTF. DNA of the CDR3: TGCAGTGCTCATCACGGGCTAACGTCCAGGGGGCAGGGCTACACCTTC.